These 6 T cell receptor beta chains were all obtained from the same sample, sequenced in a study of identical twins. TCRdb processed the 5' RACE reads anew with MiXCR; each CDR3 protein has one entry. Here the sample spans more than 600,000 distinct CDR3 sequences, about 18% being singletons. Another study also made use of these data, one on T cells expressing NK-cell markers.

Material: PBMCs. Receptor source: a woman aged 18-29 years in good health.

In this sample, this clonotype turned up a few times. The J gene is TRBJ1-5, the V gene TRBV12-3 or TRBV12-4, with unresolved D. The V end lost 3 bases, the J end lost 2 bases, and 11 bases lay between the germline ends. The CDR3 spans 15 residues. CDR3 residues: CASSFGREGNQPQHF. The CDR3 nucleotides are TGTGCCAGCAGTTTCGGAAGGGAGGGCAATCAGCCCCAGCATTTT.

This clonotype has a handful of counts. This chain uses TRBV7-2 with TRBJ2-7; 11 bases align to TRBD2. V lost 5 bases and J lost 7; bases outside the gene matches: 13. Germline assignment: CDR1 SGHTA and CDR2 FQGNSA. This CDR3 is 16 amino acids long. CDR3 region: CASSGNIGLAGGEQYF. The CDR3 nucleotides read TGTGCCAGCAGCGGCAATATAGGCCTAGCGGGAGGAGAGCAGTACTTC.

The rearrangement links TRBV20-1 to TRBJ2-5, with D possibly TRBD2 on 6 matching bases. The CDR3 is made up of 12 amino acids. Trimming left V 5 bases short and J 5 bases short, with 12 bases between. The V gene's germline CDR1 is DFQATT and CDR2 SNEGSKA (reference sequence). The CDR3 DNA follows: TGCAGTGCTCCGGGGAGGACTGAGACCCAGTACTTC. Its translation is CSAPGRTETQYF.

A few counts support this clonotype. The V and J genes are TRBV7-2 and TRBJ1-3; D may be TRBD1 (6 bases). V shed 11 bases and J shed 2 bases, with 19 bases lying between them. There are 15 residues in the CDR3. CDR1 is SGHTA and CDR2 is FQGNSA in the germline V gene. CDR3 sequence reads: CASRARGGPGNTIYF. As DNA, the CDR3 is TGTGCCTCGAGGGCCAGGGGAGGACCTGGAAACACCATATATTTT.

In its sample, this clonotype was seen many times. The chain links TRBV7-6 to TRBJ1-1, with unresolved D. Trimming shortened V by 4 bases and J by 5 bases, and 11 bases separated the two germline ends. The length of the CDR3 is 13 residues. Per the germline V gene, CDR1 is SGHVS and CDR2 is FNYEAQ. The CDR3 DNA is TGTGCCAGCAGCTCCGTCCTGGAGACTGAAGCTTTCTTT. It codes for CASSSVLETEAFF.

This clonotype came up a few times. This sequence joins TRBV20-1 and TRBJ1-1; possibly TRBD1 for D (6 bases). The V gene lost 3 bases and the J gene lost 4 bases, with 12 bases spanning the gap. Looked up from germline, CDR1 is DFQATT and CDR2 is SNEGSKA (reference sequence). The CDR3 extends over 13 amino acids. CDR3 region: CSASGGGGTEAFF. DNA of the CDR3: TGCAGTGCTAGCGGGGGCGGGGGCACTGAAGCTTTCTTT.